This T cell receptor beta chain was sequenced for a study of shared clonotypes between healthy human individuals. General observations from the study: Specimens sampled were limited to blood, with tissue repertoires likely differing.

All donors were Caucasian adults living in Nashville, Tennessee. Replicate sorted-subset PCRs were loaded with 150 to 250 ng DNA, 31,000 or so T cell genomes. Data came from immunoSEQ multiplex PCR; TCRdb stores just in-frame clones and leaves some out. The sample lists some 1 million clones, 65% to 75% occurring once. Looked up from germline, CDR1 is MGHRA and CDR2 is YSYEKL. The CDR3 runs 13 residues. The germline V and J ends were trimmed by 5 bases and 1 base, with 8 bases remaining between them. The sample holds a few counts of this clone. Its antigen is unidentified. The chain combines TRBV4-1 with TRBJ1-1, with D perhaps TRBD1 (6 bases). The material sequenced was memory CD4+ T cells sorted from blood. Subset meaning: CD45RA-negative fraction. This receptor was identified in a man in his late teens or twenties in good health. This CDR3 is CASSGQSNTEAFF. Written as DNA, the CDR3 is TGCGCCAGCAGCGGACAGTCGAACACTGAAGCTTTCTTT.